A selection of T cell receptor beta chains follows, all from one sample in a study of shared clonotypes between healthy human individuals. Using immunoSEQ multiplex PCR, the repertoire was profiled, and TCRdb retains in-frame clones only, with some absent. The sample records 2.3 million or so clones, more than 85% being singletons. The sequenced sample consisted of naive CD4+ T cells from PBMCs. These receptor sequences come from a man between 18 and 35 years old in good health. Some clones in this sample may be carry-over from other donors' samples. CDR3s include the opening cysteine and the closing phenylalanine or tryptophan. D genes are given only for firm matches. Expanded clones get a size class; other rows say once, few or many, or leave the size out.

d_call,v_call,j_call,clone_size,cdr3_aa,cdr3_nt
NA,TRBV29-1,TRBJ1-1,NA,CSVAGRLETEAFF,TGCAGCGTTGCCGGGAGGTTAGAAACTGAAGCTTTCTTT
NA,TRBV16,TRBJ1-3,once,CASSPQLRPVSSGNTIYF,TGTGCCAGCAGCCCCCAGCTCCGACCGGTTAGCTCTGGAAACACCATATATTTT
NA,TRBV5-5,TRBJ1-3,NA,CASSRGPDRGNTIYF,TGTGCCAGCAGCCGCGGACCCGACCGTGGAAACACCATATATTTT
NA,TRBV9,TRBJ2-1,once,CASSEQVGEQFF,TGTGCCAGCAGCGAACAGGTCGGTGAGCAGTTCTTC
NA,TRBV9,TRBJ2-1,once,CASSPGSAGRVDEQFF,TGTGCCAGCAGCCCCGGTTCGGCAGGGAGAGTGGATGAGCAGTTCTTC
TRBD1,TRBV18,TRBJ1-5,NA,CASSQTGGNQPQHF,TGTGCCAGCTCGCAGACAGGGGGCAATCAGCCCCAGCATTTT
NA,TRBV30,TRBJ2-1,NA,CAWSRGRDGADEQFF,TGTGCCTGGTCTAGGGGGCGGGATGGGGCCGATGAGCAGTTCTTC
NA,TRBV2,TRBJ2-7,NA,CASSVSGATSEQYF,TGTGCCAGCAGTGTTTCGGGGGCTACGAGCGAGCAGTACTTC
NA,TRBV5-4,TRBJ2-1,NA,CASSLARGRLDEQFF,TGTGCCAGCAGCTTGGCGCGGGGGCGTCTTGATGAGCAGTTCTTC
NA,TRBV15,TRBJ2-5,NA,CATSRGGTGDGETQYF,TGTGCCACCAGCAGGGGAGGTACAGGGGATGGAGAGACCCAGTACTTC
TRBD2,TRBV29-1,TRBJ2-1,NA,CSVGGRSGGSYNEQFF,TGCAGCGTTGGGGGGAGATCTGGCGGGAGCTACAATGAGCAGTTCTTC
NA,TRBV4-3,TRBJ2-1,NA,CASSHPTGQGYSNEQFF,TGCGCCAGCAGCCATCCTACCGGGCAGGGTTATAGCAATGAGCAGTTCTTC
NA,TRBV6-1,TRBJ2-3,once,CAIHPLEGFTDTQYF,TGTGCCATTCACCCCCTGGAGGGATTTACAGATACGCAGTATTTT
TRBD1,TRBV5-1,TRBJ1-1,NA,CASQGGNTEAFF,TGCGCCAGCCAGGGGGGGAACACTGAAGCTTTCTTT
NA,TRBV2,TRBJ1-2,NA,CASNSDNYGYTF,TGTGCCAGCAACTCAGACAACTATGGCTACACCTTC
NA,TRBV7-9,TRBJ1-1,NA,CASNPVGGNTEAFF,TGTGCCAGCAACCCTGTCGGGGGGAACACTGAAGCTTTCTTT
NA,TRBV5-1,TRBJ1-1,NA,CASSLTGLNTEAFF,TGCGCCAGCAGCCTTACAGGGTTGAACACTGAAGCTTTCTTT
NA,TRBV28,TRBJ1-2,once,CASSTKILSGGYTF,TGTGCCAGCAGTACTAAAATATTATCCGGTGGCTACACCTTC
TRBD2,TRBV28,TRBJ2-2,once,CAGSGVGDTGELFF,TGTGCCGGTAGCGGGGTCGGGGACACCGGGGAGCTGTTTTTT
NA,TRBV28,TRBJ1-2,NA,CASRTGARYGYTF,TGTGCCAGCAGGACCGGGGCCCGCTATGGCTACACCTTC
NA,TRBV7-8,TRBJ2-1,NA,CASSVYNEQFF,TGTGCCAGCAGTGTGTACAATGAGCAGTTCTTC
NA,TRBV5-1,TRBJ2-7,once,CASTPATGDSEQYF,TGCGCCAGCACCCCCGCGACGGGCGACTCCGAGCAGTACTTC
TRBD1,TRBV5-1,TRBJ1-1,NA,CASSLAGQGPLNTEAFF,TGCGCCAGCAGCTTGGCGGGACAGGGTCCCCTGAACACTGAAGCTTTCTTT
NA,TRBV29-1,TRBJ2-2,NA,CSVRRGGPTAGELFF,TGCAGCGTCAGGAGGGGGGGCCCAACTGCCGGGGAGCTGTTTTTT
TRBD2,TRBV5-1,TRBJ2-1,NA,CASSAGLGGGNEQFF,TGCGCCAGCAGCGCCGGACTAGGCGGGGGGAATGAGCAGTTCTTC
TRBD2,TRBV2,TRBJ2-1,NA,CASSPGLAGANEQFF,TGTGCCAGCAGTCCGGGACTAGCGGGAGCCAATGAGCAGTTCTTC